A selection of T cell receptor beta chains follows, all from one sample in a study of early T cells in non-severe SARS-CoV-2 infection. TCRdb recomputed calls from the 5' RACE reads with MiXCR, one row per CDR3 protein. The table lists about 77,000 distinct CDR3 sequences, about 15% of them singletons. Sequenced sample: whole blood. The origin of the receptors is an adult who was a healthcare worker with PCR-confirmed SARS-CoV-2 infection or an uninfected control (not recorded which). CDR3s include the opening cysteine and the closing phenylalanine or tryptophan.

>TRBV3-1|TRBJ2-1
CASSQDTAFEQFF
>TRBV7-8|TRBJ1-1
CASSPKREAFF
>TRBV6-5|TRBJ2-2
CASSSGTSAGELFF
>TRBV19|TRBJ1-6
CASSPRRTGSYNSPLHF
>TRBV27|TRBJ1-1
CASSHMWDTEAFF
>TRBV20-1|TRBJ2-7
CSARAGGGRSYEQYF
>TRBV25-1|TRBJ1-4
CASSELGSLTNEKLFF
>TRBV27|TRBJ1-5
CASSLSINQPQHF
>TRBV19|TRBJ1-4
CASSTLVGDSATNEKLFF
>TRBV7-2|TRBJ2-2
CASSLLKTGELFF
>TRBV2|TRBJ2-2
CASTEEGLSTGELFF
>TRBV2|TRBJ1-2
CASGSSRSDYGYTF
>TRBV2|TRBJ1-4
CASTDEYEKLFF
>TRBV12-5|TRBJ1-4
CASGPGQFNEKLFF
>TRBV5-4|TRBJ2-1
CASSISGEPYNEQFF
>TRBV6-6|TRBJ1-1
CASRQGVAFF
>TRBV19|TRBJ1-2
CATWDSQGDGYTF
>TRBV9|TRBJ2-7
CASSPQSSRSEQYF
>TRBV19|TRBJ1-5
CASSIKQGTNQPQHF
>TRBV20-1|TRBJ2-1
CSARYLGTSGQFF
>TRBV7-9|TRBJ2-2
CASSLGGVNTGELFF
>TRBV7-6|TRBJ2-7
CASSLNIRTYEQYF
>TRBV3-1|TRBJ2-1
CASSQKRGGQYNEQFF
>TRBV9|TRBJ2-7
CASSVGQSGEQYF
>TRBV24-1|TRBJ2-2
CATSDLQLTGELFF
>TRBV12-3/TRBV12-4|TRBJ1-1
CASSLGRATNTEAFF
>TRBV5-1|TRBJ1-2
CASSLTHHGYTF
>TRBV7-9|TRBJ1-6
CSSSLVGQGSPLHF
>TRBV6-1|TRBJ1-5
CASRSITSNQPQHF
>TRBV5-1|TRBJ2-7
CASSLEDYEQYF
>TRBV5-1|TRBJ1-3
CASSLSTTGASGNTIYF
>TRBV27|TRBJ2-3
CASSRTAPFTDTQYF
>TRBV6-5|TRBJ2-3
CASSYGPGTDTQYF
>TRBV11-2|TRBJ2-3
CASSYRLEDTQYF
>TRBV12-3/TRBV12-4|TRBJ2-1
CASSGVGGRDNEQFF
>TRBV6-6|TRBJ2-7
CASSMGASNRVEQYF
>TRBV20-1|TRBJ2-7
CSASQAVGYEQYF
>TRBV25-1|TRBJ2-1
CASSDSRGGKSYNEQFF
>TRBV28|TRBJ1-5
CASRTGALDNQPQHF
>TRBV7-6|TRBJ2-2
CASSSIPSGANTGELFF
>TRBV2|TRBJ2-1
CANSGGLAGIYNEQFF
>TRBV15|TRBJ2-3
CATGPTDTQYF
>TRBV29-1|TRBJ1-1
CSVMGPGTTEAFF
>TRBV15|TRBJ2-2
CATSSGTMNTGELFF
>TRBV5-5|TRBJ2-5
CASSHRALGETQYF
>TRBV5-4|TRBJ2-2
CASSPGLAGVTLNTGELFF
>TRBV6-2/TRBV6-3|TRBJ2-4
CASTLAELAKNIQYF
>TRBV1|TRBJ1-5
CPPWDRGINYSNQPQHF
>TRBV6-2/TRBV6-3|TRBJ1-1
CASSLQGVGNTEVFF
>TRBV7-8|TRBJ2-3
CASSFARDTQYF
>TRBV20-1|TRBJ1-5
CSASKGVGQPQHF
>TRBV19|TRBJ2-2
CASSVGAGRNTGELFF
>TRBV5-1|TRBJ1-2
CASSSLQSYGYTF
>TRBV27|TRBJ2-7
CASSLTSGGIYEQYF